This T cell receptor (beta chain) was captured in a study of cytomegalovirus exposure and HLA in healthy donors (dated 2017 in TCRdb). Concerning the study at large: In an earlier analysis of 587 of the donors, less than 350 Gb of sequence data and some 120 million unique TCR beta sequences from 180 million or so T cells were reported. Donor age, sex, ethnicity and CMV serostatus were compiled together with the repertoire data. A separate validation cohort of about 110 different subjects was used in addition to the roughly 670-subject first cohort. To decide whether each TCR beta V gene segment behaved as functional or pseudogenic, an earlier analysis of approximately 620 of the donors relied on high-throughput TCR beta sequencing. The study used immunosequencing to profile the T cell repertoires of several hundred subjects and linked those repertoires to cytomegalovirus serostatus. The study aimed to test whether signatures of past pathogen exposure could be identified by cataloging public T cell receptors. Rather than using new phenotypic data, the later analysis identified candidate immune exposures from TCR beta sequences and from how often those sequences occurred across donors. Around 320 gigabases of sequencing data and tens of millions of unique TCR sequences were included in an early release covering 550 to 800 HLA-typed donors. The study combined high-throughput TCR immunosequencing, statistical association of individual TCRs with disease status, and machine learning to predict cytomegalovirus infection status. Both class I and class II loci were covered by HLA typing, at four-digit resolution. In a later genetic analysis, genome-wide SNP genotypes for about three fifths of the roughly 670 donors were used, and that subset was treated as a discovery cohort. The number of typed donors differed by locus: 629-630 for A, B, C, DRB1 and DQB1; about 520 for DQA1; some 610 for DPA1; and approximately 450 for DPB1. On average, over 200,000 unique TCR beta nucleotide sequences were sequenced per donor among more than 350 genotyped donors of the cohort, with about 17% of those sequences being non-productive. A later analysis re-analyzed previously published TCR beta repertoires from roughly 600 donors and added high-resolution HLA genotyping to study TCR occurrence patterns. Every repertoire in the discovery cohort had been generated on one and the same sequencing platform. Five DR-DQ haplotypes were treated as single units for association and clustering because of strong linkage in the cohort. Of the roughly 390 genotyped donors, 81% were placed in the genetic ancestry cluster associated with self-reported Caucasian donors. The paper as a whole reports these results and caveats: Because HLA typing was unavailable for some donors at each locus, only the typed subset was used in association tests. For the cohort, immune exposure information was limited to CMV serostatus. A few of the identified cytomegalovirus-associated TCR beta chains were confirmed in vitro to be specific for cytomegalovirus antigens. While some public TCRs were present in many individuals, most TCR sequences turned up only very rarely across donors. In a later analysis, most CMV-associated TCR beta chains were found to appear HLA-restricted, with HLA associations seemingly driven largely by CMV exposure. In a later analysis, several top co-occurrence clusters were reported to appear linked to parvovirus B19, influenza, CMV and Epstein-Barr virus. Correlated functional status among segregating V segments might reflect linkage disequilibrium, but an unknown experimental factor could not be ruled out. V-gene and J-gene trimming of TCR beta chains was associated with a missense DCLRE1C variant in a later genetic analysis, and the association was replicated in an independent cohort. In an earlier analysis of a few hundred of the donors, most TCR beta V segments were observed in productive rearrangements about 87% or about 30% of the time, broadly matching IMGT annotations. Only TCR beta chains were sequenced in this cohort, and the absence of alpha or paired-chain data limited detectable features. Strong co-occurrence of HLA alleles, especially DR and DQ, made assigning TCR associations to individual alleles difficult. Because counts were too low, roughly 18 rarely observed V segments, including chromosome 9 orphons, were left out of the earlier analysis of about 500 of the donors. According to a later analysis, TCR association rates differed among HLA loci, with DRB1 alleles showing the most associated TCRs and HLA-C alleles showing the fewest. The study gave a list of 150 to 200 TCR beta chains associated with cytomegalovirus. The authors suggested that the approach could potentially be generalized to other disease states and immunological phenotypes. Presence/absence analyses assumed roughly uniform sequencing depth across donors, an assumption that may not hold. In a later analysis, HLA-associated TCR beta chains were found to be more clonally expanded and to have lower generation probabilities than equally common non-associated chains. The classifier was reported to diagnose cytomegalovirus status with high specificity and sensitivity in both the original and validation cohorts. A later analysis associated 17,000 or so TCR beta sequences with specific HLA alleles at a false discovery rate of 0.05. The 87-base-pair reads could not distinguish some IMGT-functional V segments, including TRBV6-2 and TRBV6-3, so those segments were excluded. A group of highly shared sequence variants was considered likely to be a technical artifact of the sequencing pipeline. A later genetic analysis reported fewer N-insertions in productive TCRs among donors in an Asian-associated ancestry cluster than the approximately 700-donor mean. A further reported finding was that TCR beta sequences accurately predicted the HLA-A and HLA-B alleles for most subjects in the first cohort.

The CDR3 runs 15 amino acids, cysteine and phenylalanine included. Kept here is only the CDR3 DNA, which spans 45 bases and is read in frame from base 1. Trimming accounts for 6 bases at V and 3 bases at J, while the number of junction bases matched to no gene is 3. The CDR1 and CDR2 encoded by the germline V gene are ENHRY and SYGVKD. The method behind the library was the immunoSEQ multiplex PCR assay. For the multiplex PCR, a mixture combining 60 forward primers for TCR Vbeta segments and 13 reverse primers for TCR Jbeta segments was used. Amplification of the CDR3 region of rearranged TCR beta genes was performed with a multiplex PCR assay on genomic DNA. The amplified TCR beta libraries were sequenced on the Illumina HiSeq System as 87-base-pair reads. Per the original workflow: A later analysis counted some 80 million unique TCR beta chains across the 550 to 800 repertoires, and 10 million to 12 million of these chains were shared by at least two donors. Raw reads were error-corrected and collapsed into unique sequences by a nearest-neighbor algorithm in which closely related sequences were merged to remove PCR and sequencing errors. CDR3 sequences were aligned to IMGT reference sequences to assign V, D and J gene segments. For a sequence to be retained, a match of at least six nucleotides was required to both a V gene segment and a J gene segment. Rearrangements were called productive when the CDR3 lacked stop codons and stayed in frame with V and J; all others were non-productive. CDR3 was defined according to IMGT convention as the region running from the second conserved V-encoded cysteine to the conserved J-encoded phenylalanine. Sequences without an unambiguous match to a single V gene segment were excluded from the earlier analysis of about 600 of the donors. An earlier analysis of roughly 590 of the donors called V segments functional above 56.7% productive rearrangements and segregating when the between-donor standard deviation exceeded 5%. A statistical classification framework was built for diagnosing cytomegalovirus status from the catalog of TCR beta chain sequences. V and J gene assignment, in a later analysis, came from comparing TCR nucleotide sequences with IMGT/GENE-DB human TR gene sequences. In a later analysis, CDR3 sequences and most-parsimonious VDJ recombination scenarios were assigned using the TCRdist pipeline. In a later analysis, every TCR beta chain was defined by the combination of its CDR3 amino acid sequence and its V-gene family, and reads without a unique V-gene family were dropped. In a later analysis, approximately 640 highly shared, low-generation-probability nucleotide sequences were removed to address suspected cross-contamination and a sequencing artifact. In a later analysis, a clonal expansion index was calculated for each public chain from normalized within-repertoire ranks of inferred template counts. In a later analysis, generation probabilities were computed with a VDJ recombination model fitted to out-of-frame rearrangements, and the resulting probabilities were checked against IGoR. In a later analysis, TCR-TCR, TCR-HLA and TCR-CMV co-occurrence was scored with hypergeometric tests, and a repertoire-size bias correction was applied to TCR pairs. False discovery rates were estimated in a later analysis by permuting HLA or CMV assignments 20 times. In a later analysis, co-occurring TCRs were grouped using DBSCAN, with TCRdist sequence similarity added in when clustering inside HLA-allele-positive subsets. For co-occurrence clustering, repertoires with fewer than 30,000 or more than 120,000 public chains were excluded, along with four or five repertoires with anomalous nucleotide sharing. TCRdb re-hosts the immuneACCESS table, in-frame sequences only. Its copies lack some clones; in the studies checked, an unresolved V gene accounts for under half of them, and the cause for the rest is not known. V, J and clone size reflect that table, while D and trimming were determined from the DNA. In this sample the table shows 100,000 to 150,000 clones, 78% of which occur a single time. The ten largest clones capture around 1.5% of the sample.

The cohort was made up of about 670 healthy bone marrow donors. At the time of sampling, all cohort members were nominally healthy, though unrecorded immune exposures were likely present. The donor was CMV seronegative and belonged to the group of around 400 seronegative cohort members. A peripheral blood sample was collected from each donor, and TCR beta sequencing was performed on peripheral blood mononuclear cells. Genomic DNA was extracted from the blood cell samples with the Qiagen DNeasy Blood Extraction Kit. On this clone: The antigen this receptor binds is unknown. No base quality values were provided; no much bigger clone lies one nucleotide off.

The receptor's source is a woman between 18 and 29 years old in good health and CMV-seronegative. The chain joins TRBV10-3 to TRBJ2-5; a stretch of 14 junction bases matches TRBD2. The sample taken for sequencing was PBMCs. The bases read TGTGCCATCAGCGCGGGACTAGCGGGAGAAGAGACCCAGTACTTC. This gives the protein CAISAGLAGEETQYF.